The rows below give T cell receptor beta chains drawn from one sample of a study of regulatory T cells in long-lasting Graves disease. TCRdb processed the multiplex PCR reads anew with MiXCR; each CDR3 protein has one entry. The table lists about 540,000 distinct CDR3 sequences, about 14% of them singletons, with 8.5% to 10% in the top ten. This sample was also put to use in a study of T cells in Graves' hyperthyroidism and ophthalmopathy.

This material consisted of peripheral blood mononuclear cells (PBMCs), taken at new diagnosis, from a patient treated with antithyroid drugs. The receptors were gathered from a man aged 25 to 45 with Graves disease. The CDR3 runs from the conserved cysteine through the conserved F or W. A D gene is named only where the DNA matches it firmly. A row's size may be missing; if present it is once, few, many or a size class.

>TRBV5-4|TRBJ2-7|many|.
TGTGCCAGCAGTTCCGCCGGGATTGGTCCTCGCGAGCAGTACTTC
CASSSAGIGPREQYF
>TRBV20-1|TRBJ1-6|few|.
TGCAGTGCTAGCAAGGGAATGAATGATTCACCCCTCCACTTT
CSASKGMNDSPLHF
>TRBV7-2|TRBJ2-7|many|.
TGTGCCAGCAGCTTAGGCCGGTCTATCTCCTACGAGCAGTACTTC
CASSLGRSISYEQYF
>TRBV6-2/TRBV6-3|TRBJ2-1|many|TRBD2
TGTGCCAGCAGCTGGGGAGGGCCTGCTTCACAGTTCTTC
CASSWGGPASQFF
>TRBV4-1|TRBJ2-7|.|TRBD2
TGCGCCAGCAGCCAAGGACTAGCGAGTACCTACGAGCAGTACTTC
CASSQGLASTYEQYF
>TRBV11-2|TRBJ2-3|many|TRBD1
TGTGCCAGCAGCTTTGGACAGGGGTGGCCAGATACGCAGTATTTT
CASSFGQGWPDTQYF
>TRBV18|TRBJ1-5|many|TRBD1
TGTGCCAGCAGTCCCGACAGGGGGGGACAGCCCCAGCATTTT
CASSPDRGGQPQHF
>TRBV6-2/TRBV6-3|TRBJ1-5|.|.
TGTGCCAGCAGTACCCGGGACATGTACAATCAGCCCCAGCATTTT
CASSTRDMYNQPQHF
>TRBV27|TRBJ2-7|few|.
TGTGCCAGCAGTTTTCACAGAGTGAGCTCCTACGAGCAGTACTTC
CASSFHRVSSYEQYF
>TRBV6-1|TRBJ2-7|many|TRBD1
TGTGCCAGCAGTGGGAAGGACAGGGGGCTGCTCGAGCAGTACTTC
CASSGKDRGLLEQYF
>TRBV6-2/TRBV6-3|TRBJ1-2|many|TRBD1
TGTGCCAGCGCACCGACAGGGGGCTTTGGCTATGGCTACACCTTC
CASAPTGGFGYGYTF
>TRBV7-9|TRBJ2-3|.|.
TGTGCCAGCAGCAAACCCAGGGGCGGGAGCACAGATACGCAGTATTTT
CASSKPRGGSTDTQYF
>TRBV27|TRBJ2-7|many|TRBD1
TGTGCCAGCAGTAGGACAGGGATCTCCTACGAGCAGTACTTC
CASSRTGISYEQYF
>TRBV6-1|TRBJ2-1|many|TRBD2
TGTGCCAGCAACCCACCGGGACTAGCGGGAGTGGAGCAGTTCTTC
CASNPPGLAGVEQFF